This T cell receptor (beta chain) was found in a study of Ad26.COV2.S vaccination and SARS-CoV-2 variants. Study context: Each vaccinee took Ad26.COV2.S intramuscularly, once or twice 56 days apart. Findings and limits, study-wide: Total T cell responses were possibly underestimated by TCR breadth and depth analyses. Those who received the vaccine showed greater spike-specific TCR breadth than those given placebo.

The repertoire was sequenced with immunoSEQ multiplex PCR; TCRdb's copy has only in-frame clones and lacks some. The sample holds 200,000 to 250,000 clones, 85% to 90% seen once. With 4 bases removed from V and 4 bases from J, the gap between germline ends came to 16 bases. CDR1 LNHNV and CDR2 YYDKDF come from the germline V gene (reference sequence). The CDR3 has 15 amino acids. This clone was seen once. The antigen is unknown. Treatment in this sample: about 20 received Ad26.COV2.S at low or high dose, single or two shots; 5 received placebo; per-sample allocation not given. It was on day 63 after the first vaccine or placebo injection that samples were taken. This adult donor, from Boston, was 18-55 years old.

Sample: peripheral blood, taken in a trial of Ad26.COV2.S vaccine versus placebo. V gene TRBV15 combines with J gene TRBJ1-1, with a tentative D call TRBD1 (6 bases). The clonotype comes from a person between 18 and 65 years old who received the Ad26.COV2.S COVID-19 vaccine or a placebo. The CDR3: CATSTVTGFTTEAFF. The CDR3 DNA follows: TGTGCCACCAGCACGGTCACAGGGTTTACCACTGAAGCTTTCTTT. Based on the CDR3 plus reference TRBV15 and TRBJ1-1, the full variable domain is DAMVIQNPRYQVTQFGKPVTLSCSQTLNHNVMYWYQQKSSQAPKLLFHYYDKDFNNEADTPDNFQSRRPNTSFCFLDIRSPGLGDTAMYLCATSTVTGFTTEAFFGQGTRLTVV.